Listed below are T cell receptor beta chains from one sample, sequenced in a study of T cell repertoires in cytomegalovirus infection. One entry per CDR3 protein results from TCRdb running MiXCR on the reads. Of approximately 290,000 distinct CDR3 sequences in the sample, 20% to 30% were seen once. Sequencing input: PBMCs. These receptors all come from a human donor in good health (CMV status not recorded). Some clones in this sample may be carry-over from other donors' samples. Both conserved end residues are part of each CDR3. Each record gives: D gene, clone size, J gene, V gene, CDR3 DNA, CDR3 protein. A D gene is named only where the DNA matches it firmly. Rows may omit the clone size; those that give it use once, few, many or a size class.

NA	NA	TRBJ2-7	TRBV29-1	TGCAGCGTTGGGTACCCAGACGAGCAGTACTTC	CSVGYPDEQYF
NA	NA	TRBJ2-1	TRBV29-1	TGCAGCGTTGAAGATCGGAGAGGTTACAATGAGCAGTTCTTC	CSVEDRRGYNEQFF
NA	few	TRBJ2-1	TRBV7-2	TGTGCCAGCAGCCCCCTCGGGGGCAGCGGGGCCTACAATGAGCAGTTCTTC	CASSPLGGSGAYNEQFF
NA	many	TRBJ1-2	TRBV7-2	TGTGCCAGCAGCTTAGGTCCATTCAACTATGGCTACACCTTC	CASSLGPFNYGYTF
NA	few	TRBJ2-5	TRBV7-9	TGTGCCAGCAGCTCCTCGGGACATCCTCAAGAGACCCAGTACTTC	CASSSSGHPQETQYF
TRBD2	few	TRBJ2-1	TRBV6-4	TGTGCCAGCAGTGACACTAGCGGGAGGGGTGAGCAGTTCTTC	CASSDTSGRGEQFF
TRBD2	NA	TRBJ2-3	TRBV23-1	TGCGCCAGCAGTCAATCTCCCGGGACTAGCGGGGGGCCCCTTAGCACAGATACGCAGTATTTT	CASSQSPGTSGGPLSTDTQYF
TRBD1	NA	TRBJ1-2	TRBV5-6	TGTGCCAGCAGCCCCCCGGGACAGCTCTATGGCTACACCTTC	CASSPPGQLYGYTF
TRBD1	many	TRBJ1-2	TRBV7-2	TGTGCCAGCAGCTTAGGGGCAGGGGGCGGTTCAGGCTATGGCTACACCTTC	CASSLGAGGGSGYGYTF
NA	many	TRBJ1-5	TRBV7-2	TGTGCCAGCAGCTTATCGCCAATCAATCAGCCCCAGCATTTT	CASSLSPINQPQHF
NA	few	TRBJ2-5	TRBV18	TGTGCCAGCTCACCGGGAGGAACAGAGACCCAGTACTTC	CASSPGGTETQYF
NA	NA	TRBJ2-1	TRBV5-4	TGTGCCAGCAGCGGCCCGGGGCCTAATGAGCAGTTCTTC	CASSGPGPNEQFF
TRBD1	NA	TRBJ2-3	TRBV29-1	TGCAGCGTTGAGCAGGGGGCGGGAGATACGCAGTATTTT	CSVEQGAGDTQYF
NA	NA	TRBJ2-1	TRBV6-2/TRBV6-3	TGTGCCAGCAGTTGGGGGGGCGGACGGAGCAATGAGCAGTTCTTC	CASSWGGGRSNEQFF
NA	many	TRBJ1-1	TRBV7-2	TGTGCCAGCAGCTTAGCGCGACTTGGCAGGGAGAACACTGAAGCTTTCTTT	CASSLARLGRENTEAFF
TRBD2	NA	TRBJ2-4	TRBV10-1	TGCGCCAGCACGGAAGGACTAGCGGGTAAGAGGGAAGGAGCCAAAAACATTCAGTACTTC	CASTEGLAGKREGAKNIQYF
NA	many	TRBJ1-1	TRBV7-9	TGTGCCAGCAGCCCGGTGGGAGGGACTGAAGCTTTCTTT	CASSPVGGTEAFF
NA	few	TRBJ2-2	TRBV7-2	TGTGCCAGCAGATTACTGGGGCCCGGGGAGCTGTTTTTT	CASRLLGPGELFF
NA	NA	TRBJ2-7	TRBV7-2	TGTGCCAGCAGCTTAGCGAGACAGATCTACGAGCAGTACTTC	CASSLARQIYEQYF
NA	NA	TRBJ2-2	TRBV5-4	TGTGCCAGCAGCCGGAGGACCGCAGCGAACACCGGGGAGCTGTTTTTT	CASSRRTAANTGELFF
NA	NA	TRBJ1-1	TRBV29-1	TGCAGCTTTACCGGGAGGAACACTGAAGCTTTCTTT	CSFTGRNTEAFF
TRBD2	NA	TRBJ2-5	TRBV29-1	TGCAGCGTTGATCGCCTAGCGGGGGGGCGTGAGACCCAGTACTTC	CSVDRLAGGRETQYF
NA	few	TRBJ2-7	TRBV29-1	TGCAGCGTTGACAGGGCGGGGGAGCAGTACTTC	CSVDRAGEQYF
NA	NA	TRBJ1-2	TRBV28	TGTGCCAGCAGGACCAAGAACCGGGCCCCTGGCTACACCTTC	CASRTKNRAPGYTF
NA	NA	TRBJ2-5	TRBV7-2	TGTGCCAGCAGCGCCCTGGGGGAGACCCAGTACTTC	CASSALGETQYF
NA	NA	TRBJ1-6	TRBV7-3	TGTGCCAGCAGCTTAATGGCAGGAGGAGATTCACCCCTCCACTTT	CASSLMAGGDSPLHF
TRBD2	few	TRBJ2-7	TRBV28	TGTGCCAGCAGTCTAGGGACTAGCGGGAGTAAGGGCTACGAGCAGTACTTC	CASSLGTSGSKGYEQYF
NA	NA	TRBJ1-1	TRBV7-6	TGTGCCAGCAGCACGACAGGGAACACTGAAGCTTTCTTT	CASSTTGNTEAFF
NA	few	TRBJ1-6	TRBV10-3	TGTGCCATCGGGCCGACAGAAACTAATTCACCCCTCCACTTT	CAIGPTETNSPLHF
NA	many	TRBJ2-5	TRBV28	TGTGCCAGCATTCCTAGGACGCATAACCAAGAGACCCAGTACTTC	CASIPRTHNQETQYF
TRBD2	many	TRBJ2-7	TRBV7-2	TGTGCCAGCAGCATGACCGGGACTAGCGGCTACGAGCAGTACTTC	CASSMTGTSGYEQYF
TRBD2	NA	TRBJ2-7	TRBV20-1	TGCAGTGCTAGAGATGGTCGGCGGACTAGCGAGTACGAGCAGTACTTC	CSARDGRRTSEYEQYF
NA	many	TRBJ1-5	TRBV7-2	TGTGCCAGCAGCTTAGTGGCTTCAGGGTTGAATCAGCCCCAGCATTTT	CASSLVASGLNQPQHF
NA	NA	TRBJ2-7	TRBV7-2	TGTGCCAGCAGCCGGAACAGGGTTACCTACGAGCAGTACTTC	CASSRNRVTYEQYF
TRBD2	few	TRBJ2-3	TRBV6-2/TRBV6-3	TGTGCCAGCAGTCGACGACTAGCGGCAGCAGATACGCAGTATTTT	CASSRRLAAADTQYF
TRBD2	NA	TRBJ2-3	TRBV7-9	TGTGCCAGCAGCCACACCCTAGCGGGTCGCACAGATACGCAGTATTTT	CASSHTLAGRTDTQYF
NA	many	TRBJ1-1	TRBV7-9	TGTGCCAGCAGCTTCCAATTTAACACGGCCAACACTGAAGCTTTCTTT	CASSFQFNTANTEAFF
NA	many	TRBJ2-2	TRBV7-2	TGTGCCAGCTTCCCCAGTGTCTCCGGGTTAGGGACCGGGGAGCTGTTTTTT	CASFPSVSGLGTGELFF
TRBD2	NA	TRBJ2-3	TRBV29-1	TGCAGCGTTGAGGGGACTAGCGGGAGAATCTCAGATACGCAGTATTTT	CSVEGTSGRISDTQYF
NA	many	TRBJ2-5	TRBV7-6	TGTGCCAGCAGCTTAGGGGTGGGAGGACCCGGGGAGACCCAGTACTTC	CASSLGVGGPGETQYF
NA	NA	TRBJ1-2	TRBV10-3	TGTGCCACCCGACAGGAAAACTATGGCTACACCTTC	CATRQENYGYTF
NA	few	TRBJ1-1	TRBV5-1	TGCGCCAGCAGCTTGGCTCGGATCATGAACACTGAAGCTTTCTTT	CASSLARIMNTEAFF
TRBD1	NA	TRBJ1-2	TRBV7-2	TGTGCCAGCAGCTTAGCACAGGGACAGGGCTACACCTTC	CASSLAQGQGYTF
TRBD2	NA	TRBJ2-3	TRBV7-9	TGTGCCAGCAGCTTAGAGGTTAGCGGGGGCACAGATACGCAGTATTTT	CASSLEVSGGTDTQYF
NA	many	TRBJ1-1	TRBV12-3/TRBV12-4	TGTGCCAGCAGTTTAGGACACCCCGAAGCTTTCTTT	CASSLGHPEAFF
NA	NA	TRBJ2-7	TRBV18	TGTGCCAGCTCACCACAGGGGTTAGGTTACGAGCAGTACTTC	CASSPQGLGYEQYF
NA	many	TRBJ1-2	TRBV7-2	TGTGCCAGCACCGAAGACAGTACCTATGGCTACACCTTC	CASTEDSTYGYTF
TRBD1	NA	TRBJ2-7	TRBV4-2	TGTGCCAGCAGCCAAGGGACAGGGGGCAGTGAGCAGTACTTC	CASSQGTGGSEQYF
TRBD1	NA	TRBJ1-1	TRBV6-1	TGTGCCAGCAGCCTACCCCCTCCATTCGGGACAGGGTCTAGTGAAGCTTTCTTT	CASSLPPPFGTGSSEAFF
TRBD1	NA	TRBJ2-2	TRBV5-1	TGCGCCAGCAGCTCGAGCCAGGGGGCAGACGGGGAGCTGTTTTTT	CASSSSQGADGELFF
NA	many	TRBJ2-3	TRBV24-1	TGTGCCACCAGTGATTTTAGTTCCGGGACCCAAGATACGCAGTATTTT	CATSDFSSGTQDTQYF
NA	once	TRBJ2-5	TRBV4-1	TGCGCCAGCAGCCCAGGGTACGGAGGACAAGAGACCCAGTACTTC	CASSPGYGGQETQYF
NA	NA	TRBJ1-4	TRBV29-1	TGCAGCGGACGAGCGGGGACAAGTGAAAAACTGTTTTTT	CSGRAGTSEKLFF
TRBD2	many	TRBJ2-1	TRBV12-5	TGTGCTAGTGGTTTGGTAGGCGTTAGCGGGAGTCCGTTCTTC	CASGLVGVSGSPFF